This passage covers 28 T cell receptor beta chains from one sample sequenced in a study of blood T cell repertoires in COVID-19. TCRdb's table, derived via immunoSEQ multiplex PCR, lists solely in-frame clones and lacks some. This table has 100,000 or so clones, 84% appearing once. What was sequenced was peripheral blood. The receptor source for this set is a man aged 65 to 79 with active or convalescent COVID-19.

V usage is TRBV19 and J usage is TRBJ2-3, with 8 bases aligning to TRBD2. CDR3 length: 14 amino acids. Germline-derived CDR1 and CDR2 are LNHDA and SQIVND (reference sequence). Trimming cost V 6 bases and J 4 bases; bases outside gene matches: 6. The CDR3 loop is CASRDRGGADTQYF. The CDR3 DNA follows: TGTGCCAGTAGAGATCGGGGGGGTGCAGATACGCAGTATTTT.

The V and J genes are TRBV27 and TRBJ2-3; D is unclear. The CDR3 runs to 14 residues. Germline V gene data show CDR1 as MNHEY and CDR2 as SMNVEV (reference sequence). V dropped 5 bases and J dropped 3 bases, with 12 bases sitting between them. The CDR3 bases are TGTGCCAGCAGTCGAGGATACGGGACAGATACGCAGTATTTT. Its protein is CASSRGYGTDTQYF.

This clone was observed a handful of times. The rearrangement joins TRBV2 to TRBJ1-4, with D possibly TRBD1 on 6 matching bases. Germline assignment: CDR1 SNHLY and CDR2 FYNNEI. V was clipped by 4 bases and J by 4 bases, with 16 bases between them. This CDR3 region has 16 residues. The CDR3 spells CASSGWTATNNEKLFF. CDR3 bases: TGTGCCAGCAGTGGTTGGACAGCCACTAATAATGAAAAACTGTTTTTT.

Notes on this clone: Other DNA sequences in this specimen translate into the identical CDR3. The J gene is TRBJ2-2, the V gene TRBV11-2, with 9 positions matching TRBD2. The CDR3 is made up of 16 amino acids. The ends lost 2 bases at V and 6 bases at J; junction bases unmatched: 7. Germline loops: CDR1 SGHAT, CDR2 FQNNGV. The CDR3: CASSLLAGGRAGELFF. CDR3 nucleotide sequence: TGTGCCAGCAGCTTACTGGCGGGGGGGCGTGCCGGGGAGCTGTTTTTT. Complete variable domain (other parts from reference TRBV11-2 and TRBJ2-2): EAGVAQSPRYKIIEKRQSVAFWCNPISGHATLYWYQQILGQGPKLLIQFQNNGVVDDSQLPKDRFSAERLKGVDSTLKIQPAKLEDSAVYLCASSLLAGGRAGELFFGEGSRLTVL.

This clone was seen a single time. This chain uses TRBV5-1 with TRBJ2-7; 8 bases match TRBD1. In germline, CDR1 is SGHRS, CDR2 YFSETQ. This CDR3 contains 15 residues. V was pared by 0 bases and J by 0 bases, with 2 bases of the junction left unmatched. The CDR3 nucleotides read TGCGCCAGCAGCTTGGGCAGGGGGCTCTCCTACGAGCAGTACTTC. It yields the protein CASSLGRGLSYEQYF. The full variable domain, completed using reference TRBV5-1 and TRBJ2-7, is KAGVTQTPRYLIKTRGQQVTLSCSPISGHRSVSWYQQTPGQGLQFLFEYFSETQRNKGNFPGRFSGRQFSNSRSEMNVSTLELGDSALYLCASSLGRGLSYEQYFGPGTRLTVT.

The chain joins TRBV5-4 to TRBJ2-5; D is unresolved. V shed 4 bases and J shed 8 bases, with 6 bases lying between them. Germline CDR1 and CDR2: SGHNT and YYREEE (reference sequence). CDR3 length: 10 amino acids. The DNA of the CDR3 is TGTGCCAGCAGCCGCCTAACCCAGTACTTC. Translating it yields CASSRLTQYF.

The gene calls are TRBV5-1 and TRBJ2-2; D possibly corresponds to TRBD1 (6 bases). Germline CDR1 and CDR2: SGHRS and YFSETQ. Trimming pared 0 bases from V and 1 base from J, leaving 10 bases between. The CDR3 loop spans 16 amino acids. As DNA, the CDR3 is TGCGCCAGCAGCTTGGTTCCGGGACAGAACACCGGGGAGCTGTTTTTT. Its protein is CASSLVPGQNTGELFF.

This clone has a handful of counts. This chain connects TRBV12-5 to TRBJ1-1; 8 bases line up with TRBD1. This CDR3 has 16 amino acids. Germline CDR1 LGHNT, CDR2 FRNRAP. J lost 2 bases, V lost 3 bases, and 8 bases had no gene match. CDR3 bases: TGTGCTAGTGGTTTAAGACAGGGGTCCCTCAACACTGAAGCTTTCTTT. It encodes CASGLRQGSLNTEAFF.

The V call is TRBV2, the J call TRBJ1-4, with a tentative D call TRBD1 (5 bases). Trimming took 6 bases from V and 4 from J, leaving 12 bases between them. Germline-derived CDR1 and CDR2 are SNHLY and FYNNEI. The CDR3 is 14 amino acids. CDR3: CASRAQGLNEKLFF. The DNA of the CDR3 is TGTGCCAGCAGGGCTCAGGGCCTTAATGAAAAACTGTTTTTT. The full variable domain, with the rest looked up from reference TRBV2 and TRBJ1-4, is EPEVTQTPSHQVTQMGQEVILRCVPISNHLYFYWYRQILGQKVEFLVSFYNNEISEKSEIFDDQFSVERPDGSNFTLKIRSTKLEDSAMYFCASRAQGLNEKLFFGSGTQLSVL.

This clone was found a few times. Relative to the germline gene, one junction end is altered; a read error may explain this. V and J are TRBV7-7 and TRBJ1-5; 12 bases map to TRBD1. The CDR3 runs 18 residues. Germline lookup yields CDR1 SSHAT and CDR2 FNYEAQ (reference sequence). CDR3 region: CASSSPGTGGSGDQPQHF. The CDR3 DNA reads TGTGCTAGCAGCTCCCCCGGGACAGGGGGCAGTGGGGATCAGCCCCAGCATTTT.

This chain uses TRBV2 with TRBJ2-3, with TRBD2 identical over 8 bases. The CDR3 has 16 residues. Germline CDR1 and CDR2: SNHLY and FYNNEI. The V segment lost 5 bases and the J segment 4 bases; nucleotides outside the gene matches: 11. The CDR3 loop reads CASSPYYGGASDTQYF. The DNA for the CDR3 is TGTGCCAGCAGTCCATATTACGGGGGGGCCTCAGATACGCAGTATTTT.

Only one count was recorded for this clone. V is TRBV6-5 and J is TRBJ1-1; possible D gene TRBD1, 5 bases. CDR3 size: 15 residues. V lost 5 bases, J lost 4 bases, and 17 bases lay in between. Looked up from germline, CDR1 is MNHEY and CDR2 is SVGAGI. CDR3 residues: CASSPRRGVGTEAFF. CDR3 nucleotide sequence: TGTGCCAGCAGTCCCCGTCGGGGGGTGGGCACTGAAGCTTTCTTT.

This clone has more than one count but fewer than ten. The genes are TRBV6-1 and TRBJ1-5; D remains unclear. Germline lookup yields CDR1 MNHNS and CDR2 SASEGT. V was pared by 2 bases and J by 5 bases, with 4 bases between. The length of the CDR3 is 12 residues. The CDR3 protein is CASSETHQPQHF. In DNA form, the CDR3 reads TGTGCCAGCAGTGAAACACATCAGCCCCAGCATTTT.

This chain uses TRBV5-1 with TRBJ1-1; 7 nucleotides agree with TRBD1. The CDR3 spans 14 residues. Trimming cost V 4 bases and J 4 bases; bases outside gene matches: 7. CDR1 is SGHRS and CDR2 is YFSETQ in the germline V gene. The CDR3 DNA follows: TGCGCCAGCAGCCCTGGACAGGTCGTCACTGAAGCTTTCTTT. Protein product: CASSPGQVVTEAFF.

The V call is TRBV12-5, the J call TRBJ2-3; TRBD1 matches at 9 bases. Germline loops: CDR1 LGHNT, CDR2 FRNRAP. V was clipped by 7 bases and J by 6 bases; unmatched bases: 8. This CDR3 comprises 14 residues. The CDR3 nucleotides read TGTGCTAGTGCCCCGGGACAGGGTTTCGATACGCAGTATTTT. Amino acid sequence: CASAPGQGFDTQYF.

V and J are TRBV7-8 and TRBJ1-1; the D gene is possibly TRBD1 (5 bases). CDR3 length: 15 residues. Germline CDR1 and CDR2: SGHVS and FQNEAQ. The V and J ends lost 5 bases and 3 bases respectively, with 16 bases between them. CDR3 sequence reads: CASSPPGKRDTEAFF. DNA of the CDR3: TGTGCCAGCAGCCCCCCAGGGAAGAGAGACACTGAAGCTTTCTTT.

The chain links TRBV7-9 to TRBJ2-7, with D maybe TRBD2 (6 bases). The CDR3 runs 14 residues. The V end was cut by 0 bases, the J end by 3 bases, with 9 bases between. The V gene's germline CDR1 is SEHNR and CDR2 FQNEAQ (reference sequence). The CDR3 nucleotides are TGTGCCAGCAGCTTAGCGGGGGGAATCTACGAGCAGTACTTC. Encoded protein: CASSLAGGIYEQYF.

This chain connects TRBV4-3 to TRBJ2-4, with 7 bases identical to TRBD2. CDR3 length: 13 amino acids. Per germline, CDR1 LGHNA and CDR2 YSLEER. V shed 11 bases and J 2 bases; nucleotides not matched to a gene: 6. The CDR3 DNA is TGCGCCCCGGGGAGGGAGCCCAAAAACATTCAGTACTTC. This encodes CAPGREPKNIQYF.

The chain carries TRBV7-9 and TRBJ2-5; 9 nucleotides align to TRBD2. Trimming took 0 bases from V and 4 from J; bases not matched to a gene: 9. Per germline, CDR1 SEHNR and CDR2 FQNEAQ (reference sequence). The CDR3 contains 17 residues. CDR3 nucleotides: TGTGCCAGCAGCTTAGCGCAAGTGCGGGGGGGCGGAGAGACCCAGTACTTC. Residues: CASSLAQVRGGGETQYF. Full variable domain (remainder filled in from reference TRBV7-9 and TRBJ2-5): DTGVSQNPRHKITKRGQNVTFRCDPISEHNRLYWYRQTLGQGPEFLTYFQNEAQLEKSRLLSDRFSAERPKGSFSTLEIQRTEQGDSAMYLCASSLAQVRGGGETQYFGPGTRLLVL.

The gene calls are TRBV1 and TRBJ2-1; the table's D call, TRBD1, has no DNA check behind it. TRBV1 counts as a pseudogene. The CDR3 runs to 15 residues. The CDR3 sequence: CTSSPRTGSYNEQFF. In nucleotides, the CDR3 is TGCACCAGCAGCCCTAGGACAGGCTCCTACAATGAGCAGTTCTTC.

The rearrangement joins TRBV7-2 to TRBJ1-2; 10 nucleotides agree with TRBD1. V was pared by 2 bases and J by 2 bases, with 5 bases of the junction left unmatched. Germline loops: CDR1 SGHTA, CDR2 FQGNSA. CDR3 size: 16 residues. The CDR3 reads CASSLTAGQGNYGYTF. CDR3 DNA: TGTGCCAGCAGCTTAACCGCGGGACAGGGGAACTATGGCTACACCTTC. The full variable domain, in which reference TRBV7-2 and TRBJ1-2 provide the parts outside the CDR3, is GAGVSQSPSNKVTEKGKDVELRCDPISGHTALYWYRQSLGQGLEFLIYFQGNSAPDKSGLPSDRFSAERTGGSVSTLTIQRTQQEDSAVYLCASSLTAGQGNYGYTFGSGTRLTVV.

This rearrangement joins TRBV12-3 or TRBV12-4 to TRBJ1-5; perhaps TRBD1 as D (5 bases). Trimming cost V 7 bases and J 6 bases, with 10 bases left between them. There are 12 residues in the CDR3. The DNA of the CDR3 is TGTGCCAGCACCCAAGGGGTTCAGCCCCAGCATTTT. It translates to CASTQGVQPQHF.

The rearrangement joins TRBV28 to TRBJ2-7; weak D call: TRBD1 (6 bases). Germline-derived CDR1 and CDR2 are MDHEN and SYDVKM. CDR3 length equals 14 residues. V lost 9 bases and J 3 bases, leaving 18 bases between the germline ends. This CDR3 is CASTDRTEFYEQYF. Here the CDR3 DNA reads TGTGCCAGTACCGACAGGACGGAATTCTACGAGCAGTACTTC.

This clone was recorded only once. This chain connects TRBV5-1 to TRBJ2-7; 7 bases are shared with TRBD1. Germline V gives CDR1 SGHRS, CDR2 YFSETQ. The CDR3 sequence is 14 residues long. Trimming cost V 4 bases and J 6 bases; bases outside gene matches: 10. For the CDR3, the DNA is TGCGCCAGCAGCCGGGTCCCAGGGGGAAGCGAGCAGTACTTC. Translation: CASSRVPGGSEQYF.

The chain uses TRBV7-9 and TRBJ1-4, with D perhaps TRBD1 (6 bases). Trimming stripped 2 bases from V and 7 bases from J, with 23 bases between. CDR3 length: 18 residues. Per the germline V gene, CDR1 is SEHNR and CDR2 is FQNEAQ (reference sequence). CDR3 loop: CASSLYEGDWRASEKLFF. CDR3 DNA sequence: TGTGCCAGCAGCTTATATGAGGGGGATTGGAGAGCAAGTGAAAAACTGTTTTTT.

The chain recombines TRBV2 with TRBJ2-3; tentatively, D is TRBD2 (5 bases). The CDR3 extends over 14 amino acids. The ends were cut back, 7 bases at V and 6 bases at J, with 17 bases in the middle. Per germline, CDR1 SNHLY and CDR2 FYNNEI. In DNA form, the CDR3 reads TGTGCCAGCATCAACTCGGGGTTTTGGGATACGCAGTATTTT. This codes for CASINSGFWDTQYF.

The chain carries TRBV6-1 and TRBJ2-4; possible D gene TRBD2, 7 bases. V lost 4 bases, J lost 5 bases, and 18 bases lay in between. Per the germline V gene, CDR1 is MNHNS and CDR2 is SASEGT. CDR3 size: 16 residues. This chain's CDR3 is CASSVGGGGLENIQYF. The DNA for the CDR3 is TGTGCCAGCAGTGTCGGAGGGGGGGGGCTGGAAAACATTCAGTACTTC.

The chain uses TRBV20-1 and TRBJ2-1; tentatively, D is TRBD2 (6 bases). CDR1 is DFQATT and CDR2 is SNEGSKA in the germline V gene (reference sequence). V dropped 3 bases and J dropped 12 bases, with 18 bases sitting between them. The CDR3 contains 13 residues. The CDR3 coding sequence is TGCAGTGCTAGTTTAACGAACGTGGGAGGGCAGTTCTTC. As protein: CSASLTNVGGQFF.